The T cell receptor beta chain described here comes from a study of post-analysis software for immune sequencing data. Whole-study context: Recorded subtypes: relapsing-remitting, secondary progressive, progressive-relapsing; some patients unannotated.

Remarks on this clonotype: The target antigen is unknown.

Trimming took 4 bases from V and 6 from J; bases not matched to a gene: 11. Germline CDR1 and CDR2: SGHTA and FQGTGA. CDR3 length: 15 residues. Study results and limitations: Strong co-clustering by F measure linked samples that shared a preparation batch. With TRBV5-6, TRBV5-1 and TRBV20-1 included, about five TRBV segments were more frequent in patients than in controls. Significantly lower normalized Chao1 diversity was seen in multiple sclerosis patients than in controls.

Unique molecular identifiers had been added to the TCR beta cDNA libraries. Around 500,000 cDNA molecules were obtained from about 0.98 to 11 million T cells. TCRdb recomputed calls from the PCR reads with MiXCR, one row per CDR3 protein. Of about 820,000 distinct CDR3 sequences listed, approximately 50% were seen once; the top ten hold approximately 4.5%. This chain uses TRBV7-3 with TRBJ1-2, with 7 bases lining up with TRBD1. The source material was blood. This TCR came from a girl aged 10-17 years with multiple sclerosis. CDR3 residues: CASSSGTAPGHGYTF. As DNA, the CDR3 is TGTGCCAGCAGCTCCGGGACAGCCCCCGGGCATGGCTACACCTTC.